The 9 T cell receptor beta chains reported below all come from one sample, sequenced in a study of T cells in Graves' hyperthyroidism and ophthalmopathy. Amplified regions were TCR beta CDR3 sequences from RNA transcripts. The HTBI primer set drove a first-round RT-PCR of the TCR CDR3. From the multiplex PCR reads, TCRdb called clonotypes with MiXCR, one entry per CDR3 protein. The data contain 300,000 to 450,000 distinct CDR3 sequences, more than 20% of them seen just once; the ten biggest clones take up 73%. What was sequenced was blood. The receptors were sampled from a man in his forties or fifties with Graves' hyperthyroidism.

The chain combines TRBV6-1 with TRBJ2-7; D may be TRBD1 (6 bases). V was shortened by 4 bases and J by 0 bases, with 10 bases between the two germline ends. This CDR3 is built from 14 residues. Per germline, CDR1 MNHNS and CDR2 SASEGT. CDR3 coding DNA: TGTGCCAGCAGTGTACGACAGGACTCCTACGAGCAGTACTTC. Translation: CASSVRQDSYEQYF.

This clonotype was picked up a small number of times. CDR3 nucleotides: TGTGCCAGCTCGCCGGGACAGTTGGATGGCTACACCTTC. This gives the protein CASSPGQLDGYTF. This chain links TRBV18 with TRBJ1-2; 7 nucleotides agree with TRBD1. V was clipped by 6 bases and J by 6 bases; unmatched bases: 7. The CDR3 covers 13 residues. Germline-derived CDR1 and CDR2 are KGHSH and LQKENI.

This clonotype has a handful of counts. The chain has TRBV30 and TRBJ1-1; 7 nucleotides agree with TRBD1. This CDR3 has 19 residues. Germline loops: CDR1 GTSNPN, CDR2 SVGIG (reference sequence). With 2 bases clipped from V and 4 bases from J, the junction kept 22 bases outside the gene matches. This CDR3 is CAWSPIGAARQGVGTEAFF. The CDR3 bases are TGTGCCTGGAGTCCGATAGGGGCAGCCAGACAGGGCGTCGGCACTGAAGCTTTCTTT.

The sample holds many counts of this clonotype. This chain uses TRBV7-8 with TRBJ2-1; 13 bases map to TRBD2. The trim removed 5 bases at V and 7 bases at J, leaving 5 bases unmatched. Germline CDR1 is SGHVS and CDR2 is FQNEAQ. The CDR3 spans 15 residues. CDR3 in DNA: TGTGCCAGCAGCGACGGGACTAGCGGGACTAATGAGCAGTTCTTC. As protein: CASSDGTSGTNEQFF.

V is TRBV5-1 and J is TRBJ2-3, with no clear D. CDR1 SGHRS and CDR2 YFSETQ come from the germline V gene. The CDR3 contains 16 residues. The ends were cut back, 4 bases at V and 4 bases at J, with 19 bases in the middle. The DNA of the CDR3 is TGCGCCAGCAGCCTCGTACCAGAAAAACTGGCAGATACGCAGTATTTT. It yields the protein CASSLVPEKLADTQYF.

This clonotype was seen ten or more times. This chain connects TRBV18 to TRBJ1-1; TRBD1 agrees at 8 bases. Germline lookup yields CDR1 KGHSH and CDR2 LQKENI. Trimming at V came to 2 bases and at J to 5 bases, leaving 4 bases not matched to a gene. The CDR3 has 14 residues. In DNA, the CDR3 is TGTGCCAGCTCACCAGACAGGGGAGGGACTGAAGCTTTCTTT. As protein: CASSPDRGGTEAFF.

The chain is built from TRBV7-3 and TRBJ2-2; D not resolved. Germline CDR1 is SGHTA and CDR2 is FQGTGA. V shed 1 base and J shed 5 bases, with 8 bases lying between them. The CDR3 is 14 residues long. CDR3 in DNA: TGTGCCAGCAGCTTAAATCCGGCGACCGGGGAGCTGTTTTTT. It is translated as CASSLNPATGELFF. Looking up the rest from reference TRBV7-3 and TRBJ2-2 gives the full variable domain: GAGVSQTPSNKVTEKGKYVELRCDPISGHTALYWYRQSLGQGPEFLIYFQGTGAADDSGLPNDRFFAVRPEGSVSTLKIQRTERGDSAVYLCASSLNPATGELFFGEGSRLTVL.

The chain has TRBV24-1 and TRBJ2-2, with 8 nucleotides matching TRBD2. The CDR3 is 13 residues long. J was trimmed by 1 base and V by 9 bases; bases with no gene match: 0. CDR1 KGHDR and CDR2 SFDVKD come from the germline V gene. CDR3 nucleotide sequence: TGTGCCACCCTAGCGGGGAACACCGGGGAGCTGTTTTTT. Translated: CATLAGNTGELFF.

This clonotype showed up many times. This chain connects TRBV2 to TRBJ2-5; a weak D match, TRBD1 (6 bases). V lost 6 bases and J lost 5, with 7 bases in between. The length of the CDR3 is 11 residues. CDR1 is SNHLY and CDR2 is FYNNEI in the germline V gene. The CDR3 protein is CASSGQETQYF. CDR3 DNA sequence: TGTGCCAGCAGCGGACAGGAGACCCAGTACTTC.